This note documents a single T cell receptor (beta chain) sequence. The data were obtained in a study of blood T cell repertoires in COVID-19. Study-level background: Sites in the United States, Italy and Spain provided acute and convalescent COVID-19 samples.

The V gene's germline CDR1 is SGDLS and CDR2 YYNGEE. V was pared by 4 bases and J by 1 base, with 21 bases between. The CDR3 runs 18 residues. The protocol was immunoSEQ multiplex PCR, while the TCRdb copy is restricted to in-frame clones and leaves out a portion. The sample includes about 130,000 clones, approximately 82% of them seen just once. Sequencing was done on a sample of peripheral blood. The clonotype originates from a man aged 35 to 55 with active or convalescent COVID-19. The chain has TRBV9 and TRBJ1-3, with D perhaps matching TRBD1 (5 bases). Here the CDR3 reads CASSLSWGGSGSGNTIYF. For the CDR3, the DNA is TGTGCCAGCAGCCTCTCTTGGGGGGGGTCAGGGTCTGGAAACACCATATATTTT. Supplemented by reference TRBV9 and TRBJ1-3, the full variable domain reads DSGVTQTPKHLITATGQRVTLRCSPRSGDLSVYWYQQSLDQGLQFLIQYYNGEERAKGNILERFSAQQFPDLHSELNLSSLELGDSALYFCASSLSWGGSGSGNTIYFGEGSWLTVV.